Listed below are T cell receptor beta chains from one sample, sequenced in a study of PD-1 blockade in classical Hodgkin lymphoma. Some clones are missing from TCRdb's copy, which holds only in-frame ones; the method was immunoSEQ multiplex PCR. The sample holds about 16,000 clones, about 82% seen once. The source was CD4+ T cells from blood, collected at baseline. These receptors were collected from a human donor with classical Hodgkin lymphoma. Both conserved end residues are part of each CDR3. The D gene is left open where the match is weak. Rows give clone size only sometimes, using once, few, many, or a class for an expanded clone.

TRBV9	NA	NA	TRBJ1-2	CASSVDAGEWEGYTF	TGTGCCAGCAGCGTAGATGCAGGGGAGTGGGAAGGCTACACCTTC
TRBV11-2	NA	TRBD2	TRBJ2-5	CASSLVGGRGPETQYF	TGTGCCAGCAGCTTAGTAGGCGGGAGGGGCCCAGAGACCCAGTACTTC
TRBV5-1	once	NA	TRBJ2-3	CASSLTLGTDTQYF	TGCGCCAGCAGCTTGACACTAGGCACAGATACGCAGTATTTT
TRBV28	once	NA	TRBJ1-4	CASKGGLNEKLFF	TGTGCCAGTAAGGGGGGCTTAAATGAAAAACTGTTTTTT
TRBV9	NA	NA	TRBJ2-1	CASSGLSVIEQFF	TGTGCCAGCAGCGGACTGTCGGTTATTGAGCAGTTCTTC
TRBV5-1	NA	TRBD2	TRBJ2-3	CASKLAGFDTQYF	TGCGCCAGCAAGCTAGCGGGATTTGATACGCAGTATTTT
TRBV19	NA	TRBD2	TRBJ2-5	CASSIATGGQETQYF	TGTGCCAGTAGTATAGCTACGGGAGGGCAAGAGACCCAGTACTTC
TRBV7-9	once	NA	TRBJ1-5	CASSPNQGGNNQPQHF	TGTGCCAGCAGCCCTAACCAGGGAGGGAACAATCAGCCCCAGCATTTT
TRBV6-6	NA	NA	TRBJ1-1	CASSFSKNTEAFF	TGTGCCAGCAGTTTCTCAAAGAACACTGAAGCTTTCTTT
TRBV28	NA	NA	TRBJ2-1	CASSLSDNEQFF	TGTGCCAGCAGTTTAAGTGACAATGAGCAGTTCTTC
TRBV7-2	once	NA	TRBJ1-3	CASSLWDANTIYF	TGTGCCAGCAGCTTATGGGATGCTAACACCATATATTTT
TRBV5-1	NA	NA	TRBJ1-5	CASSLIGDQPQHF	TGCGCCAGCAGCTTGATAGGGGACCAGCCCCAGCATTTT
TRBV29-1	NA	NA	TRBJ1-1	CSVEEGTKNTEAFF	TGCAGCGTTGAAGAAGGTACGAAGAACACTGAAGCTTTCTTT
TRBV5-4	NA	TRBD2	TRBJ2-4	CASSLAGGLAIAKNIQYF	TGTGCCAGCAGCTTGGCAGGGGGACTAGCGATAGCCAAAAACATTCAGTACTTC
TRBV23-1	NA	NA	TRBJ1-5	CASSLGWDGPRNQPQHF	TGCGCCAGCAGTCTAGGTTGGGATGGACCGAGGAATCAGCCCCAGCATTTT
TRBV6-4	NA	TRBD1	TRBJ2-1	CASSDSNRGPNEQFF	TGTGCCAGCAGTGACTCCAACAGGGGGCCCAATGAGCAGTTCTTC
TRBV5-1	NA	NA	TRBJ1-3	CASSLNARGNTIYF	TGCGCCAGCAGCTTGAACGCGAGAGGAAACACCATATATTTT
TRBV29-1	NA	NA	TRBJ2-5	CSVRGSRPGETQYF	TGCAGCGTTCGGGGATCCAGGCCGGGGGAGACCCAGTACTTC
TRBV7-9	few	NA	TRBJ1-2	CASSLPPGYGYTF	TGTGCCAGCAGCTTACCACCCGGGTATGGCTACACCTTC
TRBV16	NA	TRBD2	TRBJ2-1	CASSQSGTSGGGEQFF	TGTGCCAGCAGCCAATCGGGGACTAGCGGGGGTGGTGAGCAGTTCTTC
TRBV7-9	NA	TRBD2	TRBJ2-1	CASNPGGNNEQFF	TGTGCCAGCAACCCCGGGGGGAATAATGAGCAGTTCTTC
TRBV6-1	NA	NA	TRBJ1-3	CASSITTGNTIYF	TGTGCCAGCAGTATAACTACAGGAAACACCATATATTTT
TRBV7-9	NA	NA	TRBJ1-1	CASSFLRGPNTEAFF	TGTGCCAGCAGCTTCCTCAGGGGTCCTAACACTGAAGCTTTCTTT
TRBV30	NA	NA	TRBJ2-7	CAWSVLEGIYEQYF	TGTGCCTGGAGTGTCCTGGAGGGGATCTACGAGCAGTACTTC
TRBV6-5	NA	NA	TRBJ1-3	CASRQGLSGNTIYF	TGTGCCAGCAGACAGGGCCTCTCTGGAAACACCATATATTTT
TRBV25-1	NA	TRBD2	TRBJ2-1	CASSGGTSSYNEQFF	TGTGCCAGCAGTGGCGGGACTAGCTCCTACAATGAGCAGTTCTTC
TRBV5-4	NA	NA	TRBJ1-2	CASSQGSGYTF	TGTGCCAGCAGCCAAGGGAGCGGCTACACCTTC
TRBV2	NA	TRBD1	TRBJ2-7	CASSSDRAYEQYF	TGTGCCAGCAGTTCCGACAGGGCCTACGAGCAGTACTTC
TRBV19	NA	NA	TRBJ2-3	CASSASGGGTDTQYF	TGTGCCAGTAGTGCGTCAGGGGGGGGCACAGATACGCAGTATTTT
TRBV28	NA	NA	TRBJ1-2	CASSGRYGYTF	TGTGCCAGCAGCGGACGCTATGGCTACACCTTC
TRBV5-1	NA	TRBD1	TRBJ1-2	CATSFTGGLYGYTF	TGCGCCACCAGTTTCACAGGGGGCCTCTATGGCTACACCTTC
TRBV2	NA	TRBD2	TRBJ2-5	CASIAGPGETQYF	TGTGCCAGCATAGCGGGGCCCGGAGAGACCCAGTACTTC
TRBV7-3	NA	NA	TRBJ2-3	CASSALETPGTQYF	TGTGCCAGCAGCGCATTAGAGACCCCGGGTACGCAGTATTTT
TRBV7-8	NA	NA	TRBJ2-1	CASSRGPGGLGEQFF	TGTGCCAGCAGCCGAGGTCCCGGGGGGCTGGGTGAGCAGTTCTTC
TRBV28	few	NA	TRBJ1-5	CASKGVEPQHF	TGTGCCAGCAAGGGTGTTGAGCCCCAGCATTTT
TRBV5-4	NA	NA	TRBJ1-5	CASSQFQGRGQPQHF	TGTGCCAGCAGCCAGTTTCAGGGACGAGGTCAGCCCCAGCATTTT
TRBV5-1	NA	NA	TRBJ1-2	CASTLGQNDNYGYTF	TGCGCCAGCACCCTCGGGCAGAATGATAACTATGGCTACACCTTC
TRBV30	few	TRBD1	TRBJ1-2	CAWHRGYYGYTF	TGTGCCTGGCACAGGGGATACTATGGCTACACCTTC
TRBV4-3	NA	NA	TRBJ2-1	CASSQGAGGRRASGYYNEQFF	TGCGCCAGCAGCCAAGGGGCCGGGGGCCGGAGGGCTAGCGGATACTACAATGAGCAGTTCTTC
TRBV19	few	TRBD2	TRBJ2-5	CASSMIPGTSQETQYF	TGTGCCAGTAGTATGATTCCAGGGACTAGCCAAGAGACCCAGTACTTC
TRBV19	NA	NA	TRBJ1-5	CASTPYSNQPQHF	TGTGCCAGTACCCCTTATAGCAATCAGCCCCAGCATTTT
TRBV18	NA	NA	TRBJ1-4	CASSPSAGEKLFF	TGTGCCAGCTCACCATCGGCAGGCGAAAAACTGTTTTTT
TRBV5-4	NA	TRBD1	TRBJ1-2	CASSRQGEGYGYTF	TGTGCCAGCAGCCGACAGGGGGAAGGCTATGGCTACACCTTC
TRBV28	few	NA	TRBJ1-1	CASNLQGTEAFF	TGTGCCAGCAACTTGCAGGGTACTGAAGCTTTCTTT
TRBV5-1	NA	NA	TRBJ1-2	CASSSSSNYGYTF	TGCGCCAGCAGCTCGAGTTCTAACTATGGCTACACCTTC
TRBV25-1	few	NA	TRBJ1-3	CASSESTGLSGNTIYF	TGTGCCAGCAGTGAGTCAACAGGTCTCTCTGGAAACACCATATATTTT
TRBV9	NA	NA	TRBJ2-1	CASSVVGTSTHEQFF	TGTGCCAGCAGCGTAGTGGGTACTAGCACCCATGAGCAGTTCTTC
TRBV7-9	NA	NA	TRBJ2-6	CASSPRTASGANVLTF	TGTGCCAGCAGCCCGCGGACAGCCTCTGGGGCCAACGTCCTGACTTTC
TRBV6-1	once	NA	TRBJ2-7	CASSEGGTSYEQYF	TGTGCCAGCAGTGAAGGCGGAACCTCCTACGAGCAGTACTTC
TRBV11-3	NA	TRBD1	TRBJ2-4	CASSFPNTGGKKTKNIQYF	TGTGCCAGCAGCTTCCCAAATACAGGGGGCAAAAAGACCAAAAACATTCAGTACTTC
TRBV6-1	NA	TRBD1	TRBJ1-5	CASSVDRVYQPQHF	TGTGCCAGCAGCGTAGACAGGGTTTATCAGCCCCAGCATTTT
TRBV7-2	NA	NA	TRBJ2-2	CASSLERGYTGELFF	TGTGCCAGCAGCTTAGAGAGGGGATACACCGGGGAGCTGTTTTTT
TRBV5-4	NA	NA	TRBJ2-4	CASSLPGDIQYF	TGTGCCAGCAGCTTGCCGGGAGACATTCAGTACTTC
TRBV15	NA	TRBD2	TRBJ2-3	CATSRDPPSGRPTDTQYF	TGTGCCACCAGCAGAGATCCGCCTAGCGGGAGACCCACAGATACGCAGTATTTT
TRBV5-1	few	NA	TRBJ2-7	CASSFDSYEQYF	TGCGCCAGCAGCTTTGACAGCTACGAGCAGTACTTC
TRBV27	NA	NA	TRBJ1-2	CASSLSRGAGYGYTF	TGTGCCAGCAGTTTATCGCGGGGGGCGGGGTATGGCTACACCTTC
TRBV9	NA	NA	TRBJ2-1	CASSVGTINEQFF	TGTGCCAGCAGCGTAGGCACTATCAATGAGCAGTTCTTC
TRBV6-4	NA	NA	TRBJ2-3	CASSLGLSTDTQYF	TGTGCCAGCAGTCTGGGGCTCAGCACAGATACGCAGTATTTT
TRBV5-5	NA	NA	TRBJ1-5	CASSLGRDVRNQPQHF	TGTGCCAGCAGCTTGGGTCGCGACGTGCGCAATCAGCCCCAGCATTTT